This entry lists 22 T cell receptor beta chains sequenced from one sample in a study of Graves' ophthalmopathy and Graves' hyperthyroidism. The authors amplified TCR beta CDR3 regions, and they did so from RNA transcripts for repertoire sequencing. First-round RT-PCR relied on HTBI primers, and a second-round multiplex PCR came next. TCRdb fed the multiplex PCR reads into MiXCR, producing one record per CDR3 protein. Of hundreds of thousands of distinct CDR3 sequences listed, 20% to 25% were seen once; the top ten hold more than 5.5%. Sample: peripheral blood. Every receptor here comes from a woman between 18 and 29 years old with stable Graves' hyperthyroidism. Some clones in this sample may be carry-over from other donors' samples.

The chain uses TRBV11-1 and TRBJ2-7; 11 positions agree with TRBD1. Germline loops: CDR1 SGHAT, CDR2 FQDESV (reference sequence). Trimming cost V 3 bases and J 3 bases; bases outside gene matches: 4. The CDR3 is made up of 15 amino acids. The CDR3 DNA reads as TGTGCCAGCAGCTTCTGGACAGGGGGCCGCTACGAGCAGTACTTC. The encoded protein is CASSFWTGGRYEQYF.

At least ten counts were recorded for this clonotype. The chain employs TRBV12-3 or TRBV12-4 and TRBJ2-7, with D maybe TRBD1 (6 bases). V was shortened by 5 bases and J by 2 bases, with 10 bases between the two germline ends. This CDR3 comprises 13 residues. The CDR3 coding sequence is TGTGCCAGCAGTGTCGGACAGACCTACGAGCAGTACTTC. Its translation: CASSVGQTYEQYF.

This clonotype has only a few counts. This rearrangement joins TRBV27 to TRBJ1-1; no clear D. CDR3 length: 14 residues. Looked up from germline, CDR1 is MNHEY and CDR2 is SMNVEV (reference sequence). Trimming took off 1 base at V and 1 base at J, with 7 bases between the two ends. This CDR3 reads CASSLYLRNTEAFF. DNA for the CDR3: TGTGCCAGCAGTTTATATCTAAGGAACACTGAAGCTTTCTTT.

This clonotype has a count of ten or more. The chain employs TRBV28 and TRBJ2-7; no clear D. V lost 10 bases and J lost 5, with 18 bases in between. The length of the CDR3 is 13 residues. Germline CDR1 reads MDHEN; CDR2 reads SYDVKM. The CDR3 DNA is TGTGCCACCCAACACCCAAACCCTAACGAGCAGTACTTC. Protein product: CATQHPNPNEQYF.

This chain joins TRBV6-2 or TRBV6-3 and TRBJ1-2, with TRBD1 identical over 10 bases. CDR3 length: 14 residues. Losses at the gene ends were 5 bases for V and 3 bases for J; bases not matched to a gene: 3. Germline V gives CDR1 MNHEY, CDR2 SVGEGT. CDR3 loop: CASSGQGDHYGYTF. The CDR3 coding sequence is TGTGCCAGCAGTGGACAGGGGGACCACTATGGCTACACCTTC.

V gene TRBV20-1 combines with J gene TRBJ2-5, with D uncertain. The V and J ends lost 5 bases and 2 bases respectively, with 9 bases between them. This CDR3 spans 12 amino acids. Germline CDR1 DFQATT, CDR2 SNEGSKA (reference sequence). CDR3 in DNA: TGCAGTGCTCGATGGGGACAAGAGACCCAGTACTTC. This sequence encodes CSARWGQETQYF.

The rearrangement uses TRBV28 and TRBJ1-5; weak D call: TRBD1 (6 bases). The CDR3 loop spans 17 amino acids. Trimming removed 0 bases at V and 0 bases at J, with 12 bases between. Germline V gene data show CDR1 as MDHEN and CDR2 as SYDVKM. The CDR3 DNA follows: TGTGCCAGCAGTTTATGGGACAGTTTCTATAGCAATCAGCCCCAGCATTTT. It encodes CASSLWDSFYSNQPQHF.

At least ten counts were recorded for this clonotype. The rearrangement uses TRBV4-1 and TRBJ1-3, with D perhaps TRBD1 (5 bases). This CDR3 has 13 amino acids. With 2 bases removed from V and 4 bases from J, the gap between germline ends came to 6 bases. Germline V lookup: CDR1 MGHRA, CDR2 YSYEKL. CDR3 in DNA: TGCGCCAGCAGCCAACAGGGCGGAAACACCATATATTTT. Protein: CASSQQGGNTIYF.

This clonotype was seen at least ten times. This chain links TRBV27 with TRBJ1-1; a weak D match, TRBD1 (5 bases). Germline V gene sequence: CDR1 MNHEY, CDR2 SMNVEV (reference sequence). Trimming stripped 5 bases from V and 0 bases from J, with 13 bases between. CDR3 length equals 15 residues. CDR3 sequence: CASSRPGRMNTEAFF. The DNA of the CDR3 is TGTGCCAGCAGTCGACCGGGACGTATGAACACTGAAGCTTTCTTT.

This clonotype was seen ten or more times. The chain is built from TRBV11-1 and TRBJ2-7; D unresolved. The CDR3 is made up of 16 amino acids. The germline CDR1 and CDR2 sequences are SGHAT and FQDESV (reference sequence). The ends were cut back, 2 bases at V and 0 bases at J, with 14 bases in the middle. The CDR3 nucleotides read TGTGCCAGCAGCTTATTATCATCCAGCCGCTCCTACGAGCAGTACTTC. It specifies CASSLLSSSRSYEQYF.

This clonotype came up many times. The rearrangement uses TRBV5-1 and TRBJ2-7, with TRBD2 matching 10 bases. The germline V gene encodes CDR1 SGHRS and CDR2 YFSETQ. This CDR3 comprises 13 residues. V was clipped by 0 bases and J by 6 bases; unmatched bases: 0. DNA for the CDR3: TGCGCCAGCAGCTTGGGGACTAGCGGCGAGCAGTACTTC. Its translation: CASSLGTSGEQYF. The complete variable domain, with remaining parts taken from reference TRBV5-1 and TRBJ2-7, reads KAGVTQTPRYLIKTRGQQVTLSCSPISGHRSVSWYQQTPGQGLQFLFEYFSETQRNKGNFPGRFSGRQFSNSRSEMNVSTLELGDSALYLCASSLGTSGEQYFGPGTRLTVT.

On this clonotype itself: A junction boundary mismatches the germline segment, possibly from a read error. The rearrangement joins TRBV7-9 to TRBJ1-1, with D tentatively TRBD1 (5 bases). Germline-derived CDR1 and CDR2 are SEHNR and FQNEAQ (reference sequence). CDR3 length: 13 amino acids. CDR3 nucleotides: TGTGCCAGCAGCTTCGGGGGGAGCACTGAAGCTTGCTTT. Its protein is CASSFGGSTEACF.

The chain links TRBV5-1 to TRBJ1-5; D is perhaps TRBD1 (6 bases). The germline V gene has CDR1 SGHRS and CDR2 YFSETQ. The CDR3 covers 16 residues. V was pared by 0 bases and J by 0 bases, with 10 bases between. The CDR3 nucleotides are TGCGCCAGCAGCTTGGCCTGGGGGCTTAGCAATCAGCCCCAGCATTTT. Amino acids: CASSLAWGLSNQPQHF.

In the case of this clonotype: Given the absence of the conserved phenylalanine or tryptophan at the CDR3 end, a read error is likely. The DNA is left out, because the CDR3 cannot be placed on it with certainty; the CDR3 is given as TCRdb lists it. This chain connects TRBV27 to TRBJ2-5; no DNA check was done on the table's D call, TRBD2. Inclusive of both ends, the CDR3 amounts to 12 amino acids. The germline V gene has CDR1 MNHEY and CDR2 SMNVEV (reference sequence). Here the CDR3 reads CASSLGSGEANV.

This clonotype was seen repeatedly, ten times or more. The V call is TRBV7-8, the J call TRBJ2-7; D may be TRBD1 (6 bases). This CDR3 has 14 amino acids. Germline lookup yields CDR1 SGHVS and CDR2 FQNEAQ. V dropped 7 bases and J dropped 2 bases, with 15 bases sitting between them. The CDR3 protein is CASTSPGQPYEQYF. The DNA of the CDR3 is TGTGCCAGCACCAGTCCGGGACAACCCTACGAGCAGTACTTC. Using reference TRBV7-8 and TRBJ2-7 for the parts outside the CDR3, the full variable domain is GAGVSQSPRYKVAKRGQDVALRCDPISGHVSLFWYQQALGQGPEFLTYFQNEAQLDKSGLPSDRFFAERPEGSVSTLKIQRTQQEDSAVYLCASTSPGQPYEQYFGPGTRLTVT.

This clonotype was counted at least ten times. The rearrangement joins TRBV19 to TRBJ1-3; the D gene is possibly TRBD1 (6 bases). Germline assignment: CDR1 LNHDA and CDR2 SQIVND (reference sequence). The CDR3 is made up of 14 amino acids. The V end was cut by 10 bases, the J end by 3 bases, with 16 bases between. CDR3 DNA: TGTGCCACCTCACCCGGGACATTTGGAAACACCATATATTTT. Translation: CATSPGTFGNTIYF.

This clonotype was counted at least ten times. The gene calls are TRBV13 and TRBJ2-5; 7 bases align to TRBD2. V lost 5 bases, J lost 3 bases, and 9 bases stayed unmatched. Germline V CDR1 and CDR2: PRHDT, FYEKMQ (reference sequence). The CDR3 is 15 amino acids. The CDR3 nucleotides are TGTGCCAGCAGCCCAACCCCTACTAGCGAAGAGACCCAGTACTTC. The encoded protein is CASSPTPTSEETQYF. Combining the CDR3 with reference TRBV13 and TRBJ2-5 gives the whole variable domain AAGVIQSPRHLIKEKRETATLKCYPIPRHDTVYWYQQGPGQDPQFLISFYEKMQSDKGSIPDRFSAQQFSDYHSELNMSSLELGDSALYFCASSPTPTSEETQYFGPGTRLLVL.

The chain employs TRBV12-3 or TRBV12-4 and TRBJ2-7; D is ambiguous. The CDR3 sequence is 15 residues long. Between the trimmed V and J ends, which lost 6 bases and 1 base, there was a span of 16 bases. The CDR3 DNA follows: TGTGCCAGCAGCTTGGGAAAGGGATATTCCTACGAGCAGTACTTC. Translation gives CASSLGKGYSYEQYF.

At least ten counts were recorded for this clonotype. J is TRBJ2-2 and V is TRBV7-8, with D perhaps assigned TRBD1 or TRBD2 (5 bases each). The length of the CDR3 is 17 residues. V lost 5 bases and J 0 bases, leaving 16 bases between the germline ends. CDR1 is SGHVS and CDR2 is FQNEAQ in the germline V gene. The CDR3 DNA sequence: TGTGCCAGCAGCGTACCCAGGGACGAGCCGAACACCGGGGAGCTGTTTTTT. This translates into CASSVPRDEPNTGELFF.

This clonotype has just a few counts. The gene calls are TRBV28 and TRBJ1-1, with no clear D. Trimming stripped 7 bases from V and 7 bases from J, with 10 bases between. CDR1 MDHEN and CDR2 SYDVKM come from the germline V gene. The CDR3 is 11 residues long. This CDR3 is CASTLYSEAFF. CDR3 nucleotides: TGTGCCAGCACGCTCTACAGTGAAGCTTTCTTT.

In this sample, this clonotype turned up many times. This sequence joins TRBV2 and TRBJ2-5; D is unresolved. The V end was cut by 5 bases, the J end by 9 bases, with 7 bases between. The CDR3 runs 10 residues. In germline, CDR1 is SNHLY, CDR2 FYNNEI. CDR3 amino acids: CASSIEAQYF. The CDR3 DNA is TGTGCCAGCAGTATCGAGGCCCAGTACTTC. Complete variable domain (other parts from reference TRBV2 and TRBJ2-5): EPEVTQTPSHQVTQMGQEVILRCVPISNHLYFYWYRQILGQKVEFLVSFYNNEISEKSEIFDDQFSVERPDGSNFTLKIRSTKLEDSAMYFCASSIEAQYFGPGTRLLVL.

This clonotype has at least ten counts. V is TRBV7-6 and J is TRBJ2-2; D might be TRBD1 (5 bases). This CDR3 spans 13 amino acids. Germline loops: CDR1 SGHVS, CDR2 FNYEAQ. With 5 bases removed from V and 3 bases from J, the gap between germline ends came to 7 bases. The CDR3 is CASSKTDTGELFF. The DNA of the CDR3 is TGTGCCAGCAGCAAGACAGACACCGGGGAGCTGTTTTTT.